The 31 T cell receptor beta chains below all came from one sample that was sequenced in a study of shared clonotypes between healthy human individuals. Some clones are missing from TCRdb's copy, which holds only in-frame ones; the method was immunoSEQ multiplex PCR. The sample consists of some 2,100,000 clones, roughly 95% of them appearing once. Sequencing input: naive CD4+ T cells sorted from blood. Subset: CD45RA+ positively selected. The receptors shown here come from a man between 18 and 35 years old in good health.

This chain joins TRBV5-1 and TRBJ2-5; TRBD2 is a possible D gene (5 bases). The CDR3 is 17 residues long. Germline V gene sequence: CDR1 SGHRS, CDR2 YFSETQ. V was shortened by 0 bases and J by 1 base, with 16 bases between the two germline ends. Written as DNA, the CDR3 is TGCGCCAGCAGCTTGGACGGCTCTAGCTTGTCCCAAGAGACCCAGTACTTC. This sequence encodes CASSLDGSSLSQETQYF.

The chain has TRBV29-1 and TRBJ2-1; the match to TRBD2 covers 8 bases. The V gene end was trimmed by 0 bases and the J gene end by 4 bases; junction bases not matched to a gene: 14. Per the germline V gene, CDR1 is SQVTM and CDR2 is ANQGSEA. The CDR3 is 18 amino acids. For the CDR3, the DNA is TGCAGCGTTGAAGACGATCCTGATAGCGGGAAGCCGTACAATGAGCAGTTCTTC. This sequence encodes CSVEDDPDSGKPYNEQFF.

The V gene is TRBV18, the J gene TRBJ1-2; 7 positions match TRBD1. CDR3 length: 13 amino acids. V dropped 5 bases and J dropped 4; count of bases not matched to a gene: 4. From germline, CDR1 is KGHSH and CDR2 LQKENI. For the CDR3, the DNA is TGTGCCAGCTCAGCTCGGGACAGCTATGGCTACACCTTC. Residues: CASSARDSYGYTF.

The V call is TRBV7-8, the J call TRBJ1-4; no definite D call. V was cut by 5 bases and J by 0 bases, with 13 bases left in between. The CDR3 has 16 residues. From germline, CDR1 is SGHVS and CDR2 FQNEAQ. Written as DNA, the CDR3 is TGTGCCAGCAGCGCCCGAGCTTCGACAACTAATGAAAAACTGTTTTTT. Protein product: CASSARASTTNEKLFF.

V usage is TRBV27 and J usage is TRBJ2-3, with 10 bases lining up with TRBD2. The CDR3 runs to 15 residues. The J segment lost 0 bases and the V segment lost 7 bases, leaving 4 bases of the junction unmatched. Germline V lookup: CDR1 MNHEY, CDR2 SMNVEV (reference sequence). The CDR3 sequence: CASNPSGGSTDTQYF. Written as DNA, the CDR3 is TGTGCCAGCAACCCTAGCGGGGGAAGCACAGATACGCAGTATTTT.

This rearrangement joins TRBV4-1 to TRBJ2-1, with 9 nucleotides matching TRBD2. Germline V gene lookup returns CDR1 MGHRA and CDR2 YSYEKL. The CDR3 contains 16 residues. The junction had 13 bases not matched to a gene; V was cut back by 4 bases and J by 9 bases. The CDR3 nucleotides are TGCGCCAGCAGCCGGGGCTCGCTAGCGGGAATAGGTGAGCAGTTCTTC. It is translated as CASSRGSLAGIGEQFF.

The rearrangement links TRBV19 to TRBJ1-2, with D perhaps matching TRBD1 (6 bases). CDR1 and CDR2 (germline): LNHDA, SQIVND (reference sequence). Between the trimmed V and J ends, which lost 3 bases and 5 bases, there was a span of 13 bases. The CDR3 has 14 amino acids. DNA of the CDR3: TGTGCCAGTAGTATTGGTCAGGGGCTGTATGGCTACACCTTC. Protein product: CASSIGQGLYGYTF. Based on the CDR3 plus reference TRBV19 and TRBJ1-2, the full variable domain is DGGITQSPKYLFRKEGQNVTLSCEQNLNHDAMYWYRQDPGQGLRLIYYSQIVNDFQKGDIAEGYSVSREKKESFPLTVTSAQKNPTAFYLCASSIGQGLYGYTFGSGTRLTVV.

The CDR3 nucleotides read TGTGCCAGCAGCTTAAGCCAGGGCAAAGAATCCTATAATTCACCCCTCCACTTT. Translated, it gives CASSLSQGKESYNSPLHF. The chain joins TRBV7-9 to TRBJ1-6; D perhaps matches TRBD1 (5 bases). V lost 2 bases, J lost 1 base, and 15 bases lay in between. Germline lookup yields CDR1 SEHNR and CDR2 FQNEAQ (reference sequence). The CDR3 is made up of 18 amino acids.

A note on this clone: Other DNA sequences in this specimen translate into the identical CDR3. The chain combines TRBV5-4 with TRBJ2-7, with a tentative D call TRBD1 (6 bases). Trimming removed 5 bases at V and 0 bases at J, with 15 bases between. The germline V gene encodes CDR1 SGHNT and CDR2 YYREEE (reference sequence). This CDR3 comprises 15 residues. CDR3 amino acids: CASSTRDTYSYEQYF. For the CDR3, the DNA is TGTGCCAGCAGTACCCGGGACACCTACTCCTACGAGCAGTACTTC.

The rearrangement joins TRBV7-2 to TRBJ2-5, with 8 bases identical to TRBD2. CDR1 and CDR2 (germline): SGHTA, FQGNSA. The J segment lost 1 base and the V segment lost 1 base, leaving 5 bases of the junction unmatched. The CDR3 contains 16 residues. The CDR3 region is CASSLVGGRFQETQYF. DNA for the CDR3: TGTGCCAGCAGCTTAGTAGGCGGGAGGTTCCAAGAGACCCAGTACTTC. Full variable domain (missing parts from reference TRBV7-2 and TRBJ2-5): GAGVSQSPSNKVTEKGKDVELRCDPISGHTALYWYRQSLGQGLEFLIYFQGNSAPDKSGLPSDRFSAERTGGSVSTLTIQRTQQEDSAVYLCASSLVGGRFQETQYFGPGTRLLVL.

The rearrangement uses TRBV18 and TRBJ2-7; possibly TRBD1 or TRBD2 for D (5 bases each). Germline loops: CDR1 KGHSH, CDR2 LQKENI. This CDR3 spans 13 amino acids. V lost 3 bases and J 6 bases, leaving 12 bases between the germline ends. As DNA, the CDR3 is TGTGCCAGCTCACCGGGGGTTCAAGGCGAGCAGTACTTC. Residues: CASSPGVQGEQYF.

The chain combines TRBV4-1 with TRBJ2-1; 16 bases line up with TRBD2. Germline assignment: CDR1 MGHRA and CDR2 YSYEKL. The CDR3 has 19 residues. The V gene end was trimmed by 0 bases and the J gene end by 4 bases; junction bases not matched to a gene: 6. This CDR3 is CASSQDPGTSGRVYNEQFF. DNA for the CDR3: TGCGCCAGCAGCCAAGACCCCGGGACTAGCGGGAGGGTGTACAATGAGCAGTTCTTC.

The chain recombines TRBV18 with TRBJ2-2; D may be TRBD1 (5 bases). V lost 0 bases and J lost 5, with 10 bases in between. The length of the CDR3 is 15 residues. Germline V gives CDR1 KGHSH, CDR2 LQKENI. CDR3 sequence: CASSPPQASTGELFF. CDR3 DNA sequence: TGTGCCAGCTCACCACCACAGGCATCAACCGGGGAGCTGTTTTTT.

CDR3 DNA sequence: TGCGCCAGCAGCCGACTCCTCACAGATACGCAGTATTTT. Translating it yields CASSRLLTDTQYF. J is TRBJ2-3 and V is TRBV4-1, with unresolved D. Trimming took 4 bases from V and 2 from J, leaving 7 bases between them. This CDR3 has 13 amino acids. Looked up from germline, CDR1 is MGHRA and CDR2 is YSYEKL.

The chain links TRBV12-5 to TRBJ1-1, with D possibly matching TRBD1 (5 bases). V lost 1 base and J 5 bases, leaving 14 bases between the germline ends. From germline, CDR1 is LGHNT and CDR2 FRNRAP. This CDR3 comprises 15 residues. The CDR3 sequence: CASGLAAGSGTEAFF. In DNA, the CDR3 is TGTGCTAGTGGTTTGGCCGCAGGGAGTGGAACTGAAGCTTTCTTT.

This chain links TRBV5-4 with TRBJ1-6; D is possibly TRBD1 (6 bases). Trimming shortened V by 2 bases and J by 7 bases, and 16 bases separated the two germline ends. The CDR3 is 16 residues long. CDR1 SGHNT and CDR2 YYREEE come from the germline V gene (reference sequence). CDR3 sequence (DNA): TGTGCCAGCAGCTTCGGGGCAGGGGCGGTCAATTCACCCCTCCACTTT. Encoded protein: CASSFGAGAVNSPLHF.

J is TRBJ2-2 and V is TRBV28; maybe TRBD1 (5 bases). Germline CDR1 reads MDHEN; CDR2 reads SYDVKM. The V gene lost 5 bases and the J gene lost 0 bases, with 10 bases spanning the gap. This CDR3 region has 15 residues. The CDR3 is CASSPPGTNTGELFF. In nucleotides, the CDR3 is TGTGCCAGCAGTCCCCCAGGGACGAACACCGGGGAGCTGTTTTTT. The variable domain in full, completed from reference TRBV28 and TRBJ2-2, reads DVKVTQSSRYLVKRTGEKVFLECVQDMDHENMFWYRQDPGLGLRLIYFSYDVKMKEKGDIPEGYSVSREKKERFSLILESASTNQTSMYLCASSPPGTNTGELFFGEGSRLTVL.

CDR3 region: CASSLGLGQTNEKLFF. DNA for the CDR3: TGTGCCAGCAGCTTAGGTCTGGGCCAGACTAATGAAAAACTGTTTTTT. The genes are TRBV11-2 and TRBJ1-4; no firm D call. Trimming removed 1 base from V and 2 bases from J, with 11 bases in between. Germline V gives CDR1 SGHAT, CDR2 FQNNGV. The CDR3 sequence is 16 residues long.

The chain has TRBV5-1 and TRBJ2-1, with 11 bases aligning to TRBD2. Germline values: CDR1 SGHRS, CDR2 YFSETQ. The J segment lost 7 bases and the V segment lost 4 bases, leaving 10 bases of the junction unmatched. The CDR3 has 16 amino acids. The CDR3, as DNA: TGCGCCAGCAGCCCGGGGGTAGCGGGAGGGTGGAATGAGCAGTTCTTC. It yields the protein CASSPGVAGGWNEQFF.

Of note for this clone: This sample also contains other DNA sequences that code for the same CDR3. The rearrangement links TRBV10-3 to TRBJ1-5; D perhaps matches TRBD1 (5 bases). The CDR3 consists of 14 residues. V lost 3 bases to trimming and J lost 4 bases, with 10 bases between them. The germline V gene encodes CDR1 ENHRY and CDR2 SYGVKD. CDR3 coding DNA: TGTGCCATCAGTGAAGGGGACGGAAATCAGCCCCAGCATTTT. Its protein product is CAISEGDGNQPQHF.

This clone was observed once. This chain joins TRBV9 and TRBJ2-7, with D hard to call. CDR1 is SGDLS and CDR2 is YYNGEE in the germline V gene. V dropped 4 bases and J dropped 5 bases, with 13 bases sitting between them. The length of the CDR3 is 13 residues. This chain's CDR3 is CASSPNGANEQYF. DNA of the CDR3: TGTGCCAGCAGCCCGAACGGAGCGAACGAGCAGTACTTC.

This clone has a single count. The chain joins TRBV11-2 to TRBJ1-6, with D unresolved. V dropped 5 bases and J dropped 10 bases, with 12 bases sitting between them. Germline lookup yields CDR1 SGHAT and CDR2 FQNNGV. The length of the CDR3 is 13 residues. CDR3 sequence (DNA): TGTGCCAGCAGCACCACCGACGGATCACCCCTCCACTTT. Amino acids: CASSTTDGSPLHF.

The chain combines TRBV5-4 with TRBJ2-5; D may be TRBD2 (5 bases). Trimming took 0 bases from V and 2 from J, leaving 14 bases between them. This CDR3 is built from 16 residues. In germline, CDR1 is SGHNT, CDR2 YYREEE (reference sequence). The CDR3 here is CASSLEGDGVQETQYF. The CDR3 DNA is TGTGCCAGCAGCTTGGAGGGAGACGGGGTACAAGAGACCCAGTACTTC.

The CDR3 sequence: CASSITRAGQPQHF. CDR3 nucleotide sequence: TGTGCCAGTAGTATAACAAGGGCAGGTCAGCCCCAGCATTTT. V gene TRBV19 combines with J gene TRBJ1-5; D unclear. The CDR3 loop spans 14 amino acids. Deletions cut 2 bases from V and 6 bases from J, with 11 bases between. Germline CDR1 reads LNHDA; CDR2 reads SQIVND (reference sequence).

This clone was found once. The chain joins TRBV28 to TRBJ2-7; TRBD1 matches 8 bases. From germline, CDR1 is MDHEN and CDR2 SYDVKM. V shed 4 bases, J shed 4 bases, and the junction held 3 bases outside the gene matches. This CDR3 comprises 13 residues. In nucleotides, the CDR3 is TGTGCCAGCAGTTGGACAGGGAGGTACGAGCAGTACTTC. It encodes CASSWTGRYEQYF.

A word on this clone: The sample holds other DNA sequences that translate to the same CDR3. V and J are TRBV6-5 and TRBJ2-2; maybe TRBD1 (5 bases). Per germline, CDR1 MNHEY and CDR2 SVGAGI. V dropped 8 bases and J dropped 5 bases, with 9 bases sitting between them. This CDR3 has 12 amino acids. The CDR3 here is CASSRETGELFF. The CDR3 nucleotides read TGTGCCAGCTCCAGGGAAACCGGGGAGCTGTTTTTT.

The chain links TRBV2 to TRBJ1-1; D call uncertain. The CDR3 sequence is 13 residues long. CDR1 and CDR2 (germline): SNHLY, FYNNEI. V lost 11 bases, J lost 1 base, and 14 bases lay in between. As DNA, the CDR3 is TGTGCCTCCAAGAGCGATGGGAACACTGAAGCTTTCTTT. The encoded protein is CASKSDGNTEAFF.

V usage is TRBV21-1 and J usage is TRBJ2-3; the table's D call, TRBD2, was not checked against the DNA. TRBV21-1 is a listed pseudogene. The CDR3 runs 15 residues. CDR3 residues: CASSKGLAGRHTQYF. CDR3 nucleotides: TGTGCCAGCAGCAAAGGACTAGCGGGAAGGCATACGCAGTATTTT.

This rearrangement joins TRBV7-9 to TRBJ1-1; D gene uncertain. The CDR3 loop spans 14 amino acids. The V end was cut by 7 bases, the J end by 0 bases, with 12 bases between. Germline V gene sequence: CDR1 SEHNR, CDR2 FQNEAQ (reference sequence). Here the CDR3 DNA reads TGTGCCAGCACCCCAGACGACATGAACACTGAAGCTTTCTTT. Its protein is CASTPDDMNTEAFF.

This chain uses TRBV2 with TRBJ2-1; TRBD2 matches at 7 bases. Germline V gene lookup returns CDR1 SNHLY and CDR2 FYNNEI. The CDR3 is made up of 13 amino acids. Trimming cost V 6 bases and J 5 bases; bases outside gene matches: 4. CDR3: CASSWDYDNEQFF. The CDR3 DNA reads TGTGCCAGCAGCTGGGACTATGACAATGAGCAGTTCTTC.

This chain links TRBV9 with TRBJ2-3; D may be TRBD2 (6 bases). The CDR3 length is 15 residues. V was clipped by 0 bases and J by 5 bases, with 13 bases between them. Germline lookup yields CDR1 SGDLS and CDR2 YYNGEE. CDR3 nucleotide sequence: TGTGCCAGCAGCGTAGCTTCTCGCGGGAAAGATACGCAGTATTTT. Translated, it gives CASSVASRGKDTQYF.